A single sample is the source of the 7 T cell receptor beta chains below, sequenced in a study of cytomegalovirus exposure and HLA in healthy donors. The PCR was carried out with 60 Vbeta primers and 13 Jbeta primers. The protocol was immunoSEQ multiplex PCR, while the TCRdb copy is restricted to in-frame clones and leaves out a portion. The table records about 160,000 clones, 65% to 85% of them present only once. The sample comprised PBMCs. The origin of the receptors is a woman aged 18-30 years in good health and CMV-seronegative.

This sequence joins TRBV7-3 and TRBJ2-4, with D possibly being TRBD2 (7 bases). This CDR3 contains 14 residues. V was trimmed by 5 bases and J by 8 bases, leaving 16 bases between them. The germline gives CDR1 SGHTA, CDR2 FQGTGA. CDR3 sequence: CASSPVKGGDIQYF. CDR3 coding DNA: TGTGCCAGCAGCCCCGTAAAGGGGGGGGACATTCAGTACTTC.

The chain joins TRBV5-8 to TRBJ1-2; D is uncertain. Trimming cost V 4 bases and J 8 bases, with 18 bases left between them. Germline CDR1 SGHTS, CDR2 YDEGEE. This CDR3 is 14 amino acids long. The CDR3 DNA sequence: TGTGCCAGCAGCCCAATGCTGGGGAGGCAAGGCTACACCTTC. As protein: CASSPMLGRQGYTF.

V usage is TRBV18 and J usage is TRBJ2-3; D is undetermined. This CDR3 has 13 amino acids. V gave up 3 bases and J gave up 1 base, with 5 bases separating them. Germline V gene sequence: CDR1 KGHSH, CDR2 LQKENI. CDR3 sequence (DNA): TGTGCCAGCTCACCTCCAGGCACAGATACGCAGTATTTT. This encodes CASSPPGTDTQYF.

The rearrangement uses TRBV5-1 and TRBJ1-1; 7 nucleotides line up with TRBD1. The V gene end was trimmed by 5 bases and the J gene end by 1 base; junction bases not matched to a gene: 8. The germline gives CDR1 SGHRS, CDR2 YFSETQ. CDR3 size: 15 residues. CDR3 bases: TGCGCCAGCAGTTACGACAGGGCTGGGAACACTGAAGCTTTCTTT. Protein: CASSYDRAGNTEAFF.

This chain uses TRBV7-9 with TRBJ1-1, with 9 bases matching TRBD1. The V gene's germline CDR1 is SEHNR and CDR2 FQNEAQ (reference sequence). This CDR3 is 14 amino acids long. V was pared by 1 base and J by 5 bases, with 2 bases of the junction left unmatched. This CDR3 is CASSLGTGETEAFF. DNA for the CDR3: TGTGCCAGCAGCTTAGGGACAGGGGAAACTGAAGCTTTCTTT.

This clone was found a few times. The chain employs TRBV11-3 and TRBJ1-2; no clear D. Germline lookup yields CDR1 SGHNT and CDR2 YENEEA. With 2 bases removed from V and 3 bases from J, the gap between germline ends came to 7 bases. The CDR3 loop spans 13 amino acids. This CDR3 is CASSLSVYYGYTF. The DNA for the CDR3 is TGTGCCAGCAGCTTATCAGTCTACTATGGCTACACCTTC.

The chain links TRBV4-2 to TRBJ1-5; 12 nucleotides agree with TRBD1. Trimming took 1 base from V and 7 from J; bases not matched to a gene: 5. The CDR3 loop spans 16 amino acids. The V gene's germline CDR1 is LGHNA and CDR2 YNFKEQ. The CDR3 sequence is CASSQAGQGAIQPQHF. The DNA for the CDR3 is TGTGCCAGCAGCCAAGCGGGACAGGGGGCTATCCAGCCCCAGCATTTT.